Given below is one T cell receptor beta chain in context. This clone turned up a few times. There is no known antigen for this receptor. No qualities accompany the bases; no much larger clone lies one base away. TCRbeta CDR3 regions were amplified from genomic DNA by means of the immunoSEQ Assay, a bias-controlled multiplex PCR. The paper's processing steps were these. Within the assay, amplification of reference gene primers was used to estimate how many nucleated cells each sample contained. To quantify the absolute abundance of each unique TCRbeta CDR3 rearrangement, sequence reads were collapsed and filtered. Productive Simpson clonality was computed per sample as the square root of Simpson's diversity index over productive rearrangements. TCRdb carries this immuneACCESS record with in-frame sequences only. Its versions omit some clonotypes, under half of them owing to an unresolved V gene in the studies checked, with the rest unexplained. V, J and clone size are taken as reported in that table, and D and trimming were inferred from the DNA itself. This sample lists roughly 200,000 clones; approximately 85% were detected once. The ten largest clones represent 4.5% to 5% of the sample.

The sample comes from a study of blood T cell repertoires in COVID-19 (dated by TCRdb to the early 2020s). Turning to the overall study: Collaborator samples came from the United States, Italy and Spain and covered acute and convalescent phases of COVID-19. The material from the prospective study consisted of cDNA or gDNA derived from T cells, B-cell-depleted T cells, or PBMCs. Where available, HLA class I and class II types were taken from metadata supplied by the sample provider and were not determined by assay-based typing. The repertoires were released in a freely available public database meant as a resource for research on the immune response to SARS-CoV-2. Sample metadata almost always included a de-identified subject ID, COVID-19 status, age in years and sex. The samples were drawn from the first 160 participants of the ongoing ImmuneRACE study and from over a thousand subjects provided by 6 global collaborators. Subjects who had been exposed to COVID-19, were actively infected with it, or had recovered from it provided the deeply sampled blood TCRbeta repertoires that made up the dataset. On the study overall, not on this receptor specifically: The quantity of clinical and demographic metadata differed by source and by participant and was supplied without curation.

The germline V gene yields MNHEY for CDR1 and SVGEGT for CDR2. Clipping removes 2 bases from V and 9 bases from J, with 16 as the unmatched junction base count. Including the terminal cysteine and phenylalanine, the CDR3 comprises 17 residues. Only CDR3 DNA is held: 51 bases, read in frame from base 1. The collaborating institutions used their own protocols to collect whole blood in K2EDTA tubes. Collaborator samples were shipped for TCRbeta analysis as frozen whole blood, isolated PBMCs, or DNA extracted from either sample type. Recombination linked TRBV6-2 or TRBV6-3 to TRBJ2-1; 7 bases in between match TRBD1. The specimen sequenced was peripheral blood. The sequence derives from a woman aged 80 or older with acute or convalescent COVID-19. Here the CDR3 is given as CASSYGQETGPSGEQFF. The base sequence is TGTGCCAGCAGTTACGGTCAAGAGACAGGGCCTTCCGGTGAGCAGTTCTTC.